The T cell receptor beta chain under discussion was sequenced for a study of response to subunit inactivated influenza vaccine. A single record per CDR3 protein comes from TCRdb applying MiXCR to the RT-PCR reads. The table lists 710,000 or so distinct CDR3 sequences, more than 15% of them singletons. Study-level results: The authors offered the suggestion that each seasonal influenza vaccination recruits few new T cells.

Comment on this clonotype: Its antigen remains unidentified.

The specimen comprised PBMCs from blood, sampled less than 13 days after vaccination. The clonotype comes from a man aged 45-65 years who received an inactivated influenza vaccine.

CDR3 residues: CASSFGGTRHSTDTQYF. CDR3 coding DNA: TGTGCCAGCAGTTTCGGCGGGACCAGACATAGCACAGATACGCAGTATTTT. The gene calls are TRBV28 and TRBJ2-3, with D possibly TRBD2 on 6 matching bases. Trimming cost V 3 bases and J 0 bases, with 16 bases left between them. CDR3 length: 17 residues. CDR1 and CDR2 (germline): MDHEN, SYDVKM.